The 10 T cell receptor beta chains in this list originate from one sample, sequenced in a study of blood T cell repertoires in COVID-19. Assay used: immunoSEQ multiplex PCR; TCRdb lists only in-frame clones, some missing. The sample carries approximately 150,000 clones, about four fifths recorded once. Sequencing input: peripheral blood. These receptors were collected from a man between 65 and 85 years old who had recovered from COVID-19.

The CDR3 sequence is CASSQGQGAGYTF. The CDR3 DNA follows: TGTGCCAGCAGCCAAGGGCAGGGGGCTGGCTACACCTTC. The V call is TRBV3-1 (or the pseudogene TRBV3-2), the J call TRBJ1-2; 8 positions agree with TRBD1. The CDR3 loop spans 13 amino acids. The ends lost 1 base at V and 7 bases at J; junction bases unmatched: 2. CDR1 and CDR2 from the germline V gene are LGHDT and YNNKEL (reference sequence).

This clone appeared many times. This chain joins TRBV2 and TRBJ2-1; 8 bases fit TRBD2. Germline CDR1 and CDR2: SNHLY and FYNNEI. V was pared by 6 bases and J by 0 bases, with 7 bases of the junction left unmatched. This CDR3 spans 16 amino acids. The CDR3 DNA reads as TGTGCCAGCAGCCCCTCCGGGACTAGCTCCTACAATGAGCAGTTCTTC. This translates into CASSPSGTSSYNEQFF.

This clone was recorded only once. The CDR3 sequence is CASSILAGGPEVADTQYF. The CDR3 bases are TGTGCCAGTAGTATACTAGCGGGAGGGCCGGAGGTTGCAGATACGCAGTATTTT. The chain is built from TRBV19 and TRBJ2-3, with 12 bases matching TRBD2. Germline V gives CDR1 LNHDA, CDR2 SQIVND (reference sequence). V lost 2 bases, J lost 4 bases, and 10 bases stayed unmatched. This CDR3 is built from 18 residues. Filled out from reference TRBV19 and TRBJ2-3, the complete variable domain reads DGGITQSPKYLFRKEGQNVTLSCEQNLNHDAMYWYRQDPGQGLRLIYYSQIVNDFQKGDIAEGYSVSREKKESFPLTVTSAQKNPTAFYLCASSILAGGPEVADTQYFGPGTRLTVL.

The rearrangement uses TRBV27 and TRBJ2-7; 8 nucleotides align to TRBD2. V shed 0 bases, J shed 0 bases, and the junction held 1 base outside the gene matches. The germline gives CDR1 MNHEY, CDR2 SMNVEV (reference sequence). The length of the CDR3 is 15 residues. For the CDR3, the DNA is TGTGCCAGCAGTTTATCTAGCGGGACCTCCTACGAGCAGTACTTC. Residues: CASSLSSGTSYEQYF.

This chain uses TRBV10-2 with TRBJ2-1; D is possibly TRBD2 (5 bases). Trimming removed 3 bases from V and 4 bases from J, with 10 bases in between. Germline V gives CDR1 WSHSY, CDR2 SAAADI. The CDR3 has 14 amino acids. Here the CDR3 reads CASSDGGRYNEQFF. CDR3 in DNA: TGCGCCAGCAGTGATGGCGGGCGGTACAATGAGCAGTTCTTC.

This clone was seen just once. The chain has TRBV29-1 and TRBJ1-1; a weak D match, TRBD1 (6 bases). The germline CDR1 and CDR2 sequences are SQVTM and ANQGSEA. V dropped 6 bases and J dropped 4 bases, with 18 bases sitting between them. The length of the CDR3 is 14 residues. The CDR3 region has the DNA TGCAGCGTGGGACATACAGGGTCGGCCACTGAAGCTTTCTTT. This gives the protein CSVGHTGSATEAFF.

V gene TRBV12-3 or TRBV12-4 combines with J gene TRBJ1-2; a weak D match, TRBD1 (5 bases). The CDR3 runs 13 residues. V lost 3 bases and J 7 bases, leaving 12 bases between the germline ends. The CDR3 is CASSLAGRSGYTF. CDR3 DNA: TGTGCCAGCAGTTTGGCAGGGAGGTCTGGCTACACCTTC.

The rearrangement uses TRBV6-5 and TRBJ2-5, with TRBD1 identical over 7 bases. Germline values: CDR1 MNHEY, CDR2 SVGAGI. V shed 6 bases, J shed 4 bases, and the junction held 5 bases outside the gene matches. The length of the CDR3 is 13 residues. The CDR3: CASRQQGPETQYF. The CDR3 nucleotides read TGTGCCAGCAGGCAACAGGGGCCAGAGACCCAGTACTTC.

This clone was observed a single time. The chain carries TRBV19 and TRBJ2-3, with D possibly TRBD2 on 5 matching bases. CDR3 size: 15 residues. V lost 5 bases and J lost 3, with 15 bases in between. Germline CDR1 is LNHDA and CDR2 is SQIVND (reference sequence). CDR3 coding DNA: TGTGCCAGTAGTCTACGAGTCGGGAATACAGATACGCAGTATTTT. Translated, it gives CASSLRVGNTDTQYF.

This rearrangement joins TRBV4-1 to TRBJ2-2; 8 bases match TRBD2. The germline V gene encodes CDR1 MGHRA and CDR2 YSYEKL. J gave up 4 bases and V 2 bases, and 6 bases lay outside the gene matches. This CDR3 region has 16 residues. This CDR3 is CASSQHRLAGTGELFF. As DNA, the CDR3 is TGCGCCAGCAGCCAACATCGGCTAGCGGGCACCGGGGAGCTGTTTTTT.